Listed here is a single T cell receptor (beta chain). Its antigen remains unknown. Donors likely had unrecorded immune exposures despite being nominally healthy when sampled. The data stem from a study of cytomegalovirus exposure and HLA in healthy donors. Study-level findings and limits: Segments of the TCR beta V type were, in most cases, productive about 87% or about 30% of the time in an earlier analysis.

PCR primers comprised 60 Vbeta and 13 Jbeta primers. TCRdb's table, derived via immunoSEQ multiplex PCR, lists solely in-frame clones and lacks some. The sample includes more than 85,000 clones, almost 70% of them seen just once. This receptor was taken from a young man in good health and CMV-seronegative. The sample taken for sequencing was PBMCs.

The CDR3 protein is CASSPQLGGEGDTEAFF. The CDR3, as DNA: TGTGCCAGCAGCCCGCAGCTTGGGGGGGAGGGGGACACTGAAGCTTTCTTT. This chain links TRBV11-2 with TRBJ1-1; possible D gene TRBD1, 6 bases. The V and J ends lost 5 bases and 3 bases respectively, with 22 bases between them. The length of the CDR3 is 17 residues. Germline CDR1 reads SGHAT; CDR2 reads FQNNGV.